Shown below are 30 T cell receptor beta chains from a single sample sequenced in a study of blood T cell repertoires in COVID-19. Profiling relied on immunoSEQ multiplex PCR, and the TCRdb table lists in-frame clones only, not all of them. The sample records approximately 360,000 clones, roughly 90% being singletons. Sequenced: peripheral blood. The origin of the receptors is a man in his forties with acute or convalescent COVID-19.

This chain links TRBV4-3 with TRBJ1-6; D perhaps matches TRBD1 (5 bases). Trimming shortened V by 1 base and J by 10 bases, and 14 bases separated the two germline ends. Germline V gene lookup returns CDR1 LGHNA and CDR2 YSLEER. This CDR3 has 15 residues. CDR3 loop: CASSQGLGTGSPLHF. The CDR3 nucleotides read TGCGCCAGCAGCCAAGGACTAGGGACTGGGTCACCCCTCCACTTT.

The chain is built from TRBV18 and TRBJ2-1; tentatively, D is TRBD2 (6 bases). The CDR3 contains 16 residues. The germline V gene encodes CDR1 KGHSH and CDR2 LQKENI. Trimming took off 1 base at V and 6 bases at J, with 16 bases between the two ends. This chain's CDR3 is CASSPQVGGVGNEQFF. The DNA of the CDR3 is TGTGCCAGCTCACCACAGGTTGGAGGGGTCGGCAATGAGCAGTTCTTC.

The chain employs TRBV19 and TRBJ2-7, with TRBD1 identical over 9 bases. The CDR3 is 12 residues long. The V gene's germline CDR1 is LNHDA and CDR2 SQIVND (reference sequence). V shed 4 bases, J shed 6 bases, and the junction held 1 base outside the gene matches. The CDR3 reads CASSKTGGEQYF. CDR3 sequence (DNA): TGTGCCAGTAGTAAGACAGGGGGCGAGCAGTACTTC.

This clone was counted once. The genes are TRBV15 and TRBJ1-1; D may be TRBD1 (5 bases). The V end was cut by 0 bases, the J end by 3 bases, with 8 bases between. The CDR3 contains 14 residues. Looked up from germline, CDR1 is LNHNV and CDR2 is YYDKDF (reference sequence). The CDR3 DNA reads as TGTGCCACCAGCAGAGATCGGGGGGACACTGAAGCTTTCTTT. Its translation: CATSRDRGDTEAFF.

The V gene is TRBV5-1, the J gene TRBJ2-1; the match to TRBD2 covers 7 bases. The ends lost 6 bases at V and 7 bases at J; junction bases unmatched: 16. Germline V gene lookup returns CDR1 SGHRS and CDR2 YFSETQ. The CDR3 totals 16 residues. CDR3 amino acids: CASTHLAEAGENEQFF. In nucleotides, the CDR3 is TGCGCCAGCACCCATCTAGCGGAGGCGGGGGAGAATGAGCAGTTCTTC.

This chain links TRBV7-6 with TRBJ2-2, with 9 bases lining up with TRBD1. The CDR3 runs 16 residues. Germline CDR1 is SGHVS and CDR2 is FNYEAQ. V dropped 5 bases and J dropped 0; count of bases not matched to a gene: 4. The CDR3 nucleotides are TGTGCCAGCAGCCAAACAGGGGGCGCGAACACCGGGGAGCTGTTTTTT. This gives the protein CASSQTGGANTGELFF.

The J gene is TRBJ2-3, the V gene TRBV5-1, with 14 bases fitting TRBD2. CDR1 and CDR2 from the germline V gene are SGHRS and YFSETQ. The CDR3 has 16 amino acids. V lost 0 bases and J lost 5; bases outside the gene matches: 2. The CDR3 region is CASSLGGTSGRDTQYF. As DNA, the CDR3 is TGCGCCAGCAGCTTGGGAGGGACTAGCGGGAGAGATACGCAGTATTTT.

The chain is built from TRBV7-9 and TRBJ1-1; D is unresolved. The CDR3 totals 12 residues. The V gene's germline CDR1 is SEHNR and CDR2 FQNEAQ (reference sequence). The ends were cut back, 0 bases at V and 7 bases at J, with 6 bases in the middle. CDR3 sequence: CASSLATVEAFF. CDR3 coding DNA: TGTGCCAGCAGCTTAGCCACAGTTGAAGCTTTCTTT.

This chain connects TRBV5-6 to TRBJ2-1, with 11 bases identical to TRBD1. V lost 2 bases and J lost 6; bases outside the gene matches: 1. CDR1 and CDR2 from the germline V gene are SGHDT and YYEEEE. The CDR3 has 14 amino acids. CDR3 coding DNA: TGTGCCAGCAGCTTCGGGACAGGGGGCAATGAGCAGTTCTTC. This gives the protein CASSFGTGGNEQFF.

The gene calls are TRBV18 and TRBJ2-2; D remains unclear. Germline V gene lookup returns CDR1 KGHSH and CDR2 LQKENI. The CDR3 totals 14 residues. The V end was cut by 6 bases, the J end by 1 base, with 9 bases between. The CDR3, as DNA: TGTGCCAGCTCTCTCAGGATGAACACCGGGGAGCTGTTTTTT. This codes for CASSLRMNTGELFF.

This clone was detected only once. This chain connects TRBV7-9 to TRBJ2-1; D perhaps matches TRBD1 (6 bases). Trimming shortened V by 8 bases and J by 6 bases, and 23 bases separated the two germline ends. The CDR3 spans 16 residues. Germline values: CDR1 SEHNR, CDR2 FQNEAQ (reference sequence). CDR3: CASLGARDTDLNEQFF. CDR3 in DNA: TGTGCCAGCCTCGGGGCCCGGGACACCGACCTCAATGAGCAGTTCTTC.

The chain's CDR3 is CASRTARTGISGGNTIYF. CDR3 nucleotide sequence: TGTGCCAGCAGGACCGCCCGGACAGGGATTTCAGGTGGAAACACCATATATTTT. The chain links TRBV2 to TRBJ1-3; 8 positions agree with TRBD1. In germline, CDR1 is SNHLY, CDR2 FYNNEI. V lost 6 bases, J lost 3 bases, and 16 bases stayed unmatched. This CDR3 spans 18 amino acids.

V is TRBV6-2 or TRBV6-3 and J is TRBJ1-2, with D perhaps TRBD1 (6 bases). The CDR3 loop spans 15 amino acids. V was cut by 5 bases and J by 5 bases, with 18 bases left in between. CDR1 is MNHEY and CDR2 is SVGEGT in the germline V gene. The CDR3 DNA sequence: TGTGCCAGCAGTCCCAGCACAGGGTATCGATATGGCTACACCTTC. This translates into CASSPSTGYRYGYTF.

DNA for the CDR3: TGTGCCAGTAGTATGGTTTTGGCAGGTAACTCCTACGAGCAGTACTTC. This gives the protein CASSMVLAGNSYEQYF. V usage is TRBV19 and J usage is TRBJ2-7; no clear D gene. CDR1 is LNHDA and CDR2 is SQIVND in the germline V gene (reference sequence). V lost 3 bases and J lost 0, with 15 bases in between. The CDR3 loop spans 16 amino acids.

The chain recombines TRBV7-2 with TRBJ2-1; the match to TRBD2 covers 14 bases. The germline V gene encodes CDR1 SGHTA and CDR2 FQGNSA. With 1 base clipped from V and 9 bases from J, the junction kept 5 bases outside the gene matches. The CDR3 loop spans 16 amino acids. CDR3 sequence: CASSLGGTSGGREQFF. As DNA, the CDR3 is TGTGCCAGCAGCTTAGGTGGGACTAGCGGGGGTCGTGAGCAGTTCTTC.

This clone was detected a few times. The V call is TRBV27, the J call TRBJ1-5, with D hard to call. Germline-derived CDR1 and CDR2 are MNHEY and SMNVEV (reference sequence). The CDR3 runs to 15 residues. Between the trimmed V and J ends, which lost 2 bases and 6 bases, there was a span of 14 bases. The CDR3 sequence is CASSLSDGSGQPQHF. The CDR3 region has the DNA TGTGCCAGCAGTTTAAGTGACGGGTCTGGTCAGCCCCAGCATTTT.

As to this clone: Distinct nucleotide sequences in the sample also encode this CDR3. The chain uses TRBV11-2 and TRBJ1-3; D is ambiguous. CDR1 is SGHAT and CDR2 is FQNNGV in the germline V gene. This CDR3 spans 15 amino acids. V lost 1 base to trimming and J lost 0 bases, with 7 bases between them. The CDR3 sequence is CASSLAGLSGNTIYF. The CDR3 nucleotides are TGTGCCAGCAGCTTAGCAGGCCTCTCTGGAAACACCATATATTTT. The full variable domain, its missing parts supplied by reference TRBV11-2 and TRBJ1-3, is EAGVAQSPRYKIIEKRQSVAFWCNPISGHATLYWYQQILGQGPKLLIQFQNNGVVDDSQLPKDRFSAERLKGVDSTLKIQPAKLEDSAVYLCASSLAGLSGNTIYFGEGSWLTVV.

This chain links TRBV6-5 with TRBJ1-6; 9 nucleotides align to TRBD1. V lost 8 bases, J lost 9 bases, and 5 bases stayed unmatched. CDR3 size: 13 residues. CDR1 and CDR2 (germline): MNHEY, SVGAGI. The CDR3 loop is CASRTTGGSPLHF. CDR3 in DNA: TGTGCCAGCCGGACGACAGGGGGTTCACCCCTCCACTTT.

The CDR3 region has the DNA TGTGCCAGCAGGCGGACAGGGACGAGACCGGCAGATGGCTACACCTTC. This codes for CASRRTGTRPADGYTF. The chain carries TRBV7-2 and TRBJ1-2, with 8 bases lining up with TRBD1. The CDR3 is 16 amino acids. Germline loops: CDR1 SGHTA, CDR2 FQGNSA. V shed 6 bases and J 6 bases; nucleotides not matched to a gene: 15.

The V gene is TRBV19, the J gene TRBJ1-2; 7 bases fit TRBD1. The germline V gene encodes CDR1 LNHDA and CDR2 SQIVND (reference sequence). V lost 10 bases to trimming and J lost 4 bases; unmatched junction nucleotides: 15. This CDR3 is built from 15 residues. The CDR3 is CAIQDLRDSSYGYTF. The CDR3 DNA sequence: TGTGCCATCCAAGACCTCCGGGACAGCTCCTATGGCTACACCTTC.

The chain is built from TRBV28 and TRBJ1-3; D call uncertain. CDR3 length: 13 amino acids. With 7 bases removed from V and 0 bases from J, the gap between germline ends came to 7 bases. Germline-derived CDR1 and CDR2 are MDHEN and SYDVKM. The CDR3 is CASIESSGNTIYF. CDR3 nucleotide sequence: TGTGCCAGCATTGAGTCCTCTGGAAACACCATATATTTT.

The rearrangement links TRBV5-6 to TRBJ2-1; 7 positions agree with TRBD1. The CDR3 covers 13 residues. V was pared by 3 bases and J by 8 bases, with 5 bases of the junction left unmatched. The germline CDR1 and CDR2 sequences are SGHDT and YYEEEE. This CDR3 reads CASSSTGYDEQFF. The DNA of the CDR3 is TGTGCCAGCAGCTCGACAGGGTACGATGAGCAGTTCTTC. Drawing the rest from reference TRBV5-6 and TRBJ2-1, the complete variable domain is DAGVTQSPTHLIKTRGQQVTLRCSPKSGHDTVSWYQQALGQGPQFIFQYYEEEERQRGNFPDRFSGHQFPNYSSELNVNALLLGDSALYLCASSSTGYDEQFFGPGTRLTVL.

The V gene is TRBV5-6, the J gene TRBJ2-3, with TRBD2 matching over 7 bases. This CDR3 spans 14 amino acids. Germline lookup yields CDR1 SGHDT and CDR2 YYEEEE. The V and J ends lost 3 bases and 0 bases, in that order; junction bases with no gene match: 1. The CDR3 nucleotides are TGTGCCAGCAGCTATAGCGGGAGCACAGATACGCAGTATTTT. Encoded protein: CASSYSGSTDTQYF.

This clone has only one observation. This rearrangement joins TRBV6-5 to TRBJ1-2, with D perhaps TRBD1 (5 bases). The ends were cut back, 7 bases at V and 2 bases at J, with 17 bases in the middle. This CDR3 comprises 15 residues. Germline V gene data show CDR1 as MNHEY and CDR2 as SVGAGI. The CDR3 loop is CASNIEGTRNYGYTF. CDR3 DNA: TGTGCCAGCAACATCGAGGGGACTCGGAACTATGGCTACACCTTC.

The rearrangement joins TRBV6-6 to TRBJ2-1, with 7 bases aligning to TRBD1. Looked up from germline, CDR1 is MNHNY and CDR2 is SVGAGI (reference sequence). With 5 bases clipped from V and 7 bases from J, the junction kept 11 bases outside the gene matches. This CDR3 is built from 15 residues. The CDR3 region is CASSLDREGWNEQFF. The CDR3 nucleotides read TGTGCCAGCAGTCTAGACAGGGAAGGGTGGAATGAGCAGTTCTTC.

A remark on this clone: Other DNA sequences in the sample encode the same CDR3. The gene calls are TRBV29-1 and TRBJ2-7; unclear D gene. The CDR3 length is 11 residues. V was pared by 4 bases and J by 0 bases, with 4 bases between. Germline-derived CDR1 and CDR2 are SQVTM and ANQGSEA. CDR3 protein: CSVGSSYEQYF. The CDR3 DNA is TGCAGCGTTGGGAGCTCCTACGAGCAGTACTTC.

This chain links TRBV9 with TRBJ2-5, with TRBD2 as a possible D gene (5 bases). The CDR3 has 15 amino acids. The germline V gene encodes CDR1 SGDLS and CDR2 YYNGEE. V was pared by 0 bases and J by 1 base, with 10 bases between. CDR3 in DNA: TGTGCCAGCAGCGTAGCTCCGGACTTCCAAGAGACCCAGTACTTC. Residues: CASSVAPDFQETQYF.

Only one count was recorded for this clone. The chain has TRBV29-1 and TRBJ1-6, with TRBD1 identical over 7 bases. The CDR3 spans 13 residues. Germline V CDR1 and CDR2: SQVTM, ANQGSEA. Losses at the gene ends were 5 bases for V and 7 bases for J; bases not matched to a gene: 5. CDR3 region: CSVMAGGNSPLHF. As DNA, the CDR3 is TGCAGCGTTATGGCAGGGGGGAATTCACCCCTCCACTTT.

The chain joins TRBV28 to TRBJ2-4, with 9 nucleotides matching TRBD1. Germline V CDR1 and CDR2: MDHEN, SYDVKM. Unmatched junction bases numbered 11, after V lost 6 bases and J lost 8 bases. The length of the CDR3 is 15 residues. The CDR3 protein is CASSAPGQGIDIQYF. CDR3 bases: TGTGCCAGCAGCGCTCCGGGACAGGGAATCGACATTCAGTACTTC.

The chain carries TRBV6-6 and TRBJ1-5; D is uncertain. Trimming took 5 bases from V and 0 from J, leaving 17 bases between them. Looked up from germline, CDR1 is MNHNY and CDR2 is SVGAGI (reference sequence). The CDR3 is 17 residues long. This CDR3 reads CASSPRDGGASNQPQHF. The CDR3 bases are TGTGCCAGCAGTCCCCGGGATGGCGGCGCTAGCAATCAGCCCCAGCATTTT.